Each of the 18 T cell receptor beta chains below was sequenced from the same sample in a study of blood T cell repertoires in COVID-19. The protocol was immunoSEQ multiplex PCR, while the TCRdb copy is restricted to in-frame clones and leaves out a portion. This sample has 130,000 or so clones, with 88% found just once. Sequencing was done on a sample of peripheral blood. These receptors were taken from a human donor with COVID-19, enrolled during active disease. The donor label of this sample is uncertain.

V gene TRBV10-2 combines with J gene TRBJ2-7; 16 nucleotides line up with TRBD2. The CDR3 is 17 residues long. With 2 bases clipped from V and 5 bases from J, the junction kept 6 bases outside the gene matches. From germline, CDR1 is WSHSY and CDR2 SAAADI. The CDR3 is CASSEAGLAGGPDEQYF. The CDR3 DNA sequence: TGCGCCAGCAGTGAGGCGGGACTAGCGGGGGGGCCAGACGAGCAGTACTTC.

This rearrangement joins TRBV2 to TRBJ2-3, with 7 bases identical to TRBD2. The CDR3 covers 14 residues. Germline CDR1 and CDR2: SNHLY and FYNNEI. The trim removed 4 bases at V and 7 bases at J, leaving 8 bases unmatched. CDR3 in amino acids: CASSGIAGGYTQYF. The CDR3 DNA sequence: TGTGCCAGCAGTGGAATAGCGGGTGGATATACGCAGTATTTT.

DNA for the CDR3: TGTGCCAGCACCGAGGGGGGGGCTATTAACTATGGCTACACCTTC. Translated, it gives CASTEGGAINYGYTF. The rearrangement uses TRBV28 and TRBJ1-2; D is possibly TRBD1 (6 bases). The V end was cut by 7 bases, the J end by 1 base, with 16 bases between. Germline V gene data show CDR1 as MDHEN and CDR2 as SYDVKM. This CDR3 has 15 residues.

This clone came up a few times. The rearrangement joins TRBV5-1 to TRBJ1-1; D is unclear. V was shortened by 0 bases and J by 1 base, with 7 bases between the two germline ends. The CDR3 sequence is 14 residues long. CDR1 is SGHRS and CDR2 is YFSETQ in the germline V gene. The CDR3 protein is CASSLAGKNTEAFF. The CDR3 nucleotides are TGCGCCAGCAGCTTGGCCGGGAAGAACACTGAAGCTTTCTTT.

V gene TRBV7-2 combines with J gene TRBJ2-5, with D tentatively TRBD2 (6 bases). CDR3 length equals 13 residues. The germline V gene has CDR1 SGHTA and CDR2 FQGNSA. The V end lost 3 bases, the J end lost 5 bases, and 10 bases lay between the germline ends. The CDR3 spells CASSFIRGETQYF. The CDR3 coding sequence is TGTGCCAGCAGCTTTATACGGGGGGAGACCCAGTACTTC.

The V gene is TRBV4-2, the J gene TRBJ2-5, with D possibly matching TRBD2 (6 bases). The germline V gene has CDR1 LGHNA and CDR2 YNFKEQ. This CDR3 region has 16 residues. Trimming left V 5 bases short and J 4 bases short, with 20 bases between. The CDR3 loop reads CASSGLGTPAGETQYF. The CDR3 DNA sequence: TGTGCCAGCAGCGGGTTGGGGACTCCAGCGGGAGAGACCCAGTACTTC.

Only a few counts were recorded for this clone. The chain is built from TRBV5-1 and TRBJ1-2, with D tentatively TRBD1 (5 bases). This CDR3 contains 17 residues. The germline CDR1 and CDR2 sequences are SGHRS and YFSETQ. V was clipped by 0 bases and J by 1 base, with 16 bases between them. The CDR3 bases are TGCGCCAGCAGCTTGGGTGGGGCCCAAATTCTTAACTATGGCTACACCTTC. This sequence encodes CASSLGGAQILNYGYTF.

The chain has TRBV10-1 and TRBJ1-1; D is undetermined. CDR1 WNHNN and CDR2 SYGVQD come from the germline V gene (reference sequence). The CDR3 length is 14 residues. Trimming shortened V by 0 bases and J by 1 base, and 6 bases separated the two germline ends. CDR3 in amino acids: CASSESAENTEAFF. DNA for the CDR3: TGCGCCAGCAGTGAGTCCGCGGAGAACACTGAAGCTTTCTTT.

V gene TRBV14 combines with J gene TRBJ1-3; D may be TRBD1 (6 bases). The V and J ends lost 3 bases and 0 bases respectively, with 12 bases between them. This CDR3 is built from 16 residues. CDR1 is SGHDN and CDR2 is FVKESK in the germline V gene. The CDR3 nucleotides read TGTGCCAGCAGCCAGAACGACAGGTTCTCTGGAAACACCATATATTTT. Translated, it gives CASSQNDRFSGNTIYF.

CDR3 in DNA: TGTGCCAGCAGCTGGGACAGGCAAGAGACCCAGTACTTC. This codes for CASSWDRQETQYF. The chain recombines TRBV7-9 with TRBJ2-5; 8 positions agree with TRBD1. V lost 4 bases and J lost 2; bases outside the gene matches: 0. The germline gives CDR1 SEHNR, CDR2 FQNEAQ (reference sequence). This CDR3 has 13 amino acids.

The chain combines TRBV6-6 with TRBJ1-5; unclear D gene. The CDR3 spans 17 residues. Per the germline V gene, CDR1 is MNHNY and CDR2 is SVGAGI (reference sequence). Trimming took 5 bases from V and 2 from J, leaving 19 bases between them. The CDR3 nucleotides read TGTGCCAGCAGTCCTGCGGGTTCCGGGCCGGGCAATCAGCCCCAGCATTTT. Its translation is CASSPAGSGPGNQPQHF.

The J gene is TRBJ1-2, the V gene TRBV7-9; 8 bases match TRBD1. The CDR3 sequence is 14 residues long. Trimming took 5 bases from V and 5 from J; bases not matched to a gene: 7. Germline CDR1 SEHNR, CDR2 FQNEAQ (reference sequence). DNA for the CDR3: TGTGCCAGCAGCCCAAGGACAGGGATTTATGGCTACACCTTC. It specifies CASSPRTGIYGYTF. The full variable domain, completed using reference TRBV7-9 and TRBJ1-2, is DTGVSQNPRHKITKRGQNVTFRCDPISEHNRLYWYRQTLGQGPEFLTYFQNEAQLEKSRLLSDRFSAERPKGSFSTLEIQRTEQGDSAMYLCASSPRTGIYGYTFGSGTRLTVV.

The chain joins TRBV5-4 to TRBJ2-3; TRBD1 matches at 8 bases. J lost 4 bases, V lost 6 bases, and 10 bases had no gene match. This CDR3 contains 15 residues. Germline V gives CDR1 SGHNT, CDR2 YYREEE (reference sequence). CDR3 bases: TGTGCCAGCACCTTTGACAGGGGCATAGCAGATACGCAGTATTTT. Its translation: CASTFDRGIADTQYF.

This clone has just one count. This rearrangement joins TRBV18 to TRBJ2-5; possible D gene TRBD1, 5 bases. This CDR3 is 12 amino acids long. Germline lookup yields CDR1 KGHSH and CDR2 LQKENI. V was trimmed by 2 bases and J by 5 bases, leaving 6 bases between them. DNA of the CDR3: TGTGCCAGCTCACCAGCAGGGGAGACCCAGTACTTC. The encoded protein is CASSPAGETQYF. Full variable domain (outside the CDR3, taken from reference TRBV18 and TRBJ2-5): NAGVMQNPRHLVRRRGQEARLRCSPMKGHSHVYWYRQLPEEGLKFMVYLQKENIIDESGMPKERFSAEFPKEGPSILRIQQVVRGDSAAYFCASSPAGETQYFGPGTRLLVL.

The chain combines TRBV7-9 with TRBJ2-1, with TRBD2 as a possible D gene (5 bases). Germline V gene data show CDR1 as SEHNR and CDR2 as FQNEAQ (reference sequence). V gave up 4 bases and J gave up 9 bases, with 7 bases separating them. This CDR3 spans 11 amino acids. The CDR3 nucleotides read TGTGCCAGCAGCTATGCGGGTGAGCAGTTCTTC. It codes for CASSYAGEQFF.

The V and J genes are TRBV27 and TRBJ2-7; TRBD1 aligns across 7 bases. Germline assignment: CDR1 MNHEY and CDR2 SMNVEV (reference sequence). CDR3 size: 15 residues. Trimming at V came to 6 bases and at J to 4 bases, leaving 12 bases not matched to a gene. The CDR3 here is CASRKGTASMYEQYF. As DNA, the CDR3 is TGTGCCAGCAGGAAAGGGACAGCTAGTATGTACGAGCAGTACTTC.

In its sample, this clone was seen a few times. The chain carries TRBV4-1 and TRBJ1-2, with D tentatively TRBD1 (6 bases). V was cut by 0 bases and J by 0 bases, with 11 bases left in between. The CDR3 consists of 16 residues. Germline lookup yields CDR1 MGHRA and CDR2 YSYEKL. CDR3: CASSQDPGQTNYGYTF. The CDR3 nucleotides are TGCGCCAGCAGCCAAGACCCGGGACAAACTAACTATGGCTACACCTTC.

The table lists this clone with a count of one. This sequence joins TRBV2 and TRBJ1-6, with a tentative D call TRBD1 (6 bases). The CDR3 totals 15 residues. The V end was cut by 1 base, the J end by 4 bases, with 8 bases between. Looked up from germline, CDR1 is SNHLY and CDR2 is FYNNEI. The CDR3 DNA reads TGTGCCAGCAGTGAAGAACAGGGTTATAATTCACCCCTCCACTTT. Protein product: CASSEEQGYNSPLHF.